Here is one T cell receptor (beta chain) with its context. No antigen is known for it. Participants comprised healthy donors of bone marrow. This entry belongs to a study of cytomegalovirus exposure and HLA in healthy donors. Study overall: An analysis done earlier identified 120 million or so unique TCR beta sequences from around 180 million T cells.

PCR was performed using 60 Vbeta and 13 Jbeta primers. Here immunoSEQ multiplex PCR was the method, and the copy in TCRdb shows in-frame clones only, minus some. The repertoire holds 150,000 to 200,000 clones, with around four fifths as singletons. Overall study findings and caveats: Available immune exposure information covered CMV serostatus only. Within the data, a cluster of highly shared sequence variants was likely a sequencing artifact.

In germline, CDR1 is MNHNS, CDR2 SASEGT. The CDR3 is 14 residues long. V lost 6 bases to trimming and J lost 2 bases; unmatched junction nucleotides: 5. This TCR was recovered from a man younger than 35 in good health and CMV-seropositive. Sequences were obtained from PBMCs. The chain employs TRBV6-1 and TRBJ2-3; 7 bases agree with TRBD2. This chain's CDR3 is CASSLGTTTDTQYF. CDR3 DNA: TGTGCCAGCAGCTTAGGGACTACCACAGATACGCAGTATTTT.